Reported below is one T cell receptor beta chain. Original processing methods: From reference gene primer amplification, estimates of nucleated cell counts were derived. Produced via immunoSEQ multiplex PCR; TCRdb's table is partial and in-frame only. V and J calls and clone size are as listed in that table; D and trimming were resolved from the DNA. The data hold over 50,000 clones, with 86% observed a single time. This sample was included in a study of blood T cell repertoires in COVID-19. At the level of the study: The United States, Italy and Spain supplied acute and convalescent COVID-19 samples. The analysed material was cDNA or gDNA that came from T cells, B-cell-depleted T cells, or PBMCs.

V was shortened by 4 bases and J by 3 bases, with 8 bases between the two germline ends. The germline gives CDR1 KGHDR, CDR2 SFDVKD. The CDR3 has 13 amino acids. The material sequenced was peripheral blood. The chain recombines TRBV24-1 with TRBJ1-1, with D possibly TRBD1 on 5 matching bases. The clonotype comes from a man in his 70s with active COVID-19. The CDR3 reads CATSDGGDTEAFF. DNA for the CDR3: TGTGCCACCAGTGACGGGGGAGACACTGAAGCTTTCTTT.